Below, 15 T cell receptor beta chains from the same sample are listed, as sequenced in a study of blood T cell repertoires in COVID-19. The data were produced by immunoSEQ multiplex PCR, yet TCRdb's version contains in-frame clones alone and is incomplete. The sample has approximately 55,000 clones, 65% to 80% seen once. The sequencing input was peripheral blood. The source of these receptors is a man aged 25 to 40 with COVID-19, enrolled during active disease.

The V gene is TRBV7-9, the J gene TRBJ1-4, with TRBD1 matching 9 bases. Germline CDR1 reads SEHNR; CDR2 reads FQNEAQ (reference sequence). J gave up 10 bases and V 1 base, and 10 bases lay outside the gene matches. The CDR3 is made up of 16 amino acids. The CDR3 is CASSLGFGQGRGKLFF. CDR3 nucleotide sequence: TGTGCCAGCAGCTTAGGGTTCGGACAGGGGAGAGGAAAACTGTTTTTT.

This chain connects TRBV7-9 to TRBJ1-4; D is uncertain. This CDR3 comprises 16 residues. Germline V gives CDR1 SEHNR, CDR2 FQNEAQ (reference sequence). The V and J ends lost 4 bases and 1 base respectively, with 13 bases between them. CDR3 residues: CASSSGKTLTNEKLFF. In DNA form, the CDR3 reads TGTGCCAGCAGCTCAGGCAAGACCCTAACTAATGAAAAACTGTTTTTT.

This clone was seen more than once but under ten times. The chain carries TRBV7-9 and TRBJ2-7; a weak D match, TRBD2 (6 bases). Trimming pared 4 bases from V and 2 bases from J, leaving 12 bases between. The V gene's germline CDR1 is SEHNR and CDR2 FQNEAQ (reference sequence). This CDR3 has 14 residues. DNA of the CDR3: TGTGCCAGCAGCTCAGACGGGGGTACCTACGAGCAGTACTTC. Residues: CASSSDGGTYEQYF.

This chain links TRBV27 with TRBJ2-2, with TRBD1 matching over 7 bases. Germline V gives CDR1 MNHEY, CDR2 SMNVEV (reference sequence). There are 14 residues in the CDR3. Germline trimming cut 6 bases from V and 6 bases from J; bases unmatched to any gene: 7. CDR3 region: CASRPDRAAGELFF. The CDR3 DNA reads as TGTGCCAGCAGGCCTGACAGGGCGGCCGGGGAGCTGTTTTTT.

V and J are TRBV27 and TRBJ1-5; D remains ambiguous. Germline-derived CDR1 and CDR2 are MNHEY and SMNVEV (reference sequence). The CDR3 has 13 residues. V lost 3 bases and J lost 5, with 8 bases in between. In DNA form, the CDR3 reads TGTGCCAGCAGTTTTAACCGAGATCAGCCCCAGCATTTT. Translating gives CASSFNRDQPQHF.

The chain carries TRBV18 and TRBJ2-5; tentatively, D is TRBD1 (5 bases). The CDR3 runs 14 residues. V was clipped by 6 bases and J by 0 bases, with 11 bases between them. The germline CDR1 and CDR2 sequences are KGHSH and LQKENI. CDR3 sequence reads: CASSGAPYQETQYF. The DNA for the CDR3 is TGTGCCAGCTCTGGGGCTCCGTACCAAGAGACCCAGTACTTC.

The V call is TRBV29-1, the J call TRBJ2-7, with D possibly TRBD2 on 5 matching bases. Trimming removed 4 bases at V and 5 bases at J, with 12 bases between. The CDR3 sequence is 12 residues long. CDR1 and CDR2 from the germline V gene are SQVTM and ANQGSEA. CDR3 sequence: CSVGTGTNEQYF. CDR3 sequence (DNA): TGCAGCGTTGGCACGGGAACGAACGAGCAGTACTTC.

The gene calls are TRBV4-1 and TRBJ2-1; 10 bases match TRBD2. The V and J ends lost 1 base and 5 bases, in that order; junction bases with no gene match: 8. Germline CDR1 reads MGHRA; CDR2 reads YSYEKL. CDR3 length equals 17 residues. The CDR3 sequence: CASSQGSSGRFDNEQFF. Written as DNA, the CDR3 is TGCGCCAGCAGCCAAGGGTCTAGCGGGAGATTCGACAATGAGCAGTTCTTC.

The chain carries TRBV7-2 and TRBJ1-4; D is ambiguous. Germline CDR1 SGHTA, CDR2 FQGNSA. V shed 3 bases and J shed 4 bases, with 12 bases lying between them. This CDR3 is 15 amino acids long. CDR3 DNA sequence: TGTGCCAGCAGCTTTGAAACAGAAGATAATGAAAAACTGTTTTTT. Protein product: CASSFETEDNEKLFF. Full variable domain (missing parts from reference TRBV7-2 and TRBJ1-4): GAGVSQSPSNKVTEKGKDVELRCDPISGHTALYWYRQSLGQGLEFLIYFQGNSAPDKSGLPSDRFSAERTGGSVSTLTIQRTQQEDSAVYLCASSFETEDNEKLFFGSGTQLSVL.

The J gene is TRBJ2-2, the V gene TRBV18, with no clear D. Germline V lookup: CDR1 KGHSH, CDR2 LQKENI. The CDR3 loop spans 13 amino acids. V lost 3 bases, J lost 1 base, and 3 bases lay in between. The CDR3 bases are TGTGCCAGCTCACCTAAGAACACCGGGGAGCTGTTTTTT. Translation: CASSPKNTGELFF.

In this sample, this clone turned up once. This rearrangement joins TRBV2 to TRBJ1-3; weak D call: TRBD1 (5 bases). Germline V gene data show CDR1 as SNHLY and CDR2 as FYNNEI. The CDR3 length is 13 residues. V lost 5 bases, J lost 8 bases, and 13 bases lay in between. DNA of the CDR3: TGTGCCAGCAGTCAGGGTATCCCACACACCATATATTTT. It specifies CASSQGIPHTIYF.

The CDR3 protein is CASSYSRRGRTEAFF. The DNA for the CDR3 is TGTGCCAGCAGTTACTCGAGGAGGGGTCGGACTGAAGCTTTCTTT. The chain has TRBV6-5 and TRBJ1-1, with D perhaps TRBD1 (5 bases). Trimming took off 0 bases at V and 5 bases at J, with 13 bases between the two ends. This CDR3 has 15 amino acids. The V gene's germline CDR1 is MNHEY and CDR2 SVGAGI.

J is TRBJ2-1 and V is TRBV28; D may be TRBD1 (6 bases). V lost 3 bases to trimming and J lost 0 bases, with 12 bases between them. Germline V gene sequence: CDR1 MDHEN, CDR2 SYDVKM. The CDR3 is 16 residues long. The CDR3 DNA follows: TGTGCCAGCAGTTTTGGGGGCCAGAGCTCCTACAATGAGCAGTTCTTC. Translated, it gives CASSFGGQSSYNEQFF.

The V call is TRBV27, the J call TRBJ1-1; the D gene is possibly TRBD1 (6 bases). This CDR3 has 16 residues. V lost 7 bases and J lost 0, with 18 bases in between. Looked up from germline, CDR1 is MNHEY and CDR2 is SMNVEV (reference sequence). CDR3 DNA sequence: TGTGCCAGCACCCAAAAAGGACAGACCATGAACACTGAAGCTTTCTTT. This encodes CASTQKGQTMNTEAFF.

This sequence joins TRBV11-3 and TRBJ2-3; TRBD2 matches 10 bases. V trimming: 5 bases; J trimming: 7 bases; junction bases outside the gene matches: 18. CDR1 is SGHNT and CDR2 is YENEEA in the germline V gene. CDR3 length equals 18 residues. Here the CDR3 DNA reads TGTGCCAGCAGCCCCCCGGGGGGGGCTAGCGGGAGCGAAAATACGCAGTATTTT. Its translation is CASSPPGGASGSENTQYF.